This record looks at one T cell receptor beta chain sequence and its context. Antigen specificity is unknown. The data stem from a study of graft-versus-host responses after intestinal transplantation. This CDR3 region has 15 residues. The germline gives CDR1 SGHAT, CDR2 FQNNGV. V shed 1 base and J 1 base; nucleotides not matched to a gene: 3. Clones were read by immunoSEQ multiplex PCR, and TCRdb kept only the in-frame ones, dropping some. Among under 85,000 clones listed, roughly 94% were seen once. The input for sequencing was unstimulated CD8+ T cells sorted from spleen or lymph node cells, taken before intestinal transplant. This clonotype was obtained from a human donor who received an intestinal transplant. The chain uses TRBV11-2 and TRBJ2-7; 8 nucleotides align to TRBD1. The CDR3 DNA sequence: TGTGCCAGCAGCTTAGGGACAGGGAGATCCTACGAGCAGTACTTC. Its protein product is CASSLGTGRSYEQYF.